These 21 T cell receptor beta chains were all obtained from the same sample, sequenced in a study of blood T cell repertoires in COVID-19. This table comes from immunoSEQ multiplex PCR, and its TCRdb copy is limited to in-frame clones, with some not included. Counted here are fewer than 300,000 clones, 80% to 90% occurring once; the ten biggest clones make up around 4.5%. Sequenced material: PBMCs or T cells enriched from blood (not recorded which). The source of these receptors is a woman aged 25-40 years who had recovered from COVID-19.

The chain carries TRBV18 and TRBJ2-7; D might be TRBD2 (5 bases). The V end lost 6 bases, the J end lost 5 bases, and 26 bases lay between the germline ends. CDR3 size: 17 residues. Germline CDR1 reads KGHSH; CDR2 reads LQKENI. CDR3 sequence: CASSRNPPGEVVNEQYF. The DNA of the CDR3 is TGTGCCAGCTCGAGAAACCCCCCCGGGGAAGTAGTGAACGAGCAGTACTTC.

Here the CDR3 DNA reads TGTGCCAGCAGCCCGCTCGGCGGTGCAACTAATGAAAAACTGTTTTTT. This translates into CASSPLGGATNEKLFF. The rearrangement joins TRBV6-2 or TRBV6-3 to TRBJ1-4; no reliable D call. V lost 6 bases and J lost 0, with 14 bases in between. Germline V gene sequence: CDR1 MNHEY, CDR2 SVGEGT. This CDR3 is 16 amino acids long.

This clone was seen just once. J is TRBJ1-2 and V is TRBV19, with 8 bases aligning to TRBD1. The CDR3 contains 14 residues. Trimming cost V 6 bases and J 3 bases; bases outside gene matches: 6. The germline gives CDR1 LNHDA, CDR2 SQIVND (reference sequence). CDR3 residues: CASRITGQDYGYTF. DNA for the CDR3: TGTGCCAGTAGGATAACGGGACAGGACTATGGCTACACCTTC.

The chain recombines TRBV18 with TRBJ2-7; 8 bases line up with TRBD1. Germline loops: CDR1 KGHSH, CDR2 LQKENI. J lost 3 bases, V lost 3 bases, and 13 bases had no gene match. This CDR3 region has 17 residues. In nucleotides, the CDR3 is TGTGCCAGCTCACCTGACAGGGGCGGAGGTTTATACTACGAGCAGTACTTC. Protein product: CASSPDRGGGLYYEQYF.

The chain employs TRBV6-5 and TRBJ1-4, with TRBD1 matching over 9 bases. The junction had 3 bases not matched to a gene; V was cut back by 5 bases and J by 5 bases. This CDR3 comprises 14 residues. Per germline, CDR1 MNHEY and CDR2 SVGAGI. The CDR3 nucleotides are TGTGCCAGCAGTCGGGACAGGGTAAATGAAAAACTGTTTTTT. Protein product: CASSRDRVNEKLFF.

The sample holds one count of this clone. The gene calls are TRBV5-6 and TRBJ2-3; 9 bases agree with TRBD2. Trimming cost V 2 bases and J 6 bases; bases outside gene matches: 7. The length of the CDR3 is 15 residues. Germline values: CDR1 SGHDT, CDR2 YYEEEE. The CDR3: CASSFGLAGLDTQYF. DNA of the CDR3: TGTGCCAGCAGCTTCGGCCTAGCGGGATTGGATACGCAGTATTTT.

This chain connects TRBV2 to TRBJ2-7; a weak D match, TRBD1 (7 bases). The length of the CDR3 is 14 residues. Germline CDR1 and CDR2: SNHLY and FYNNEI. V was shortened by 6 bases and J by 3 bases, with 15 bases between the two germline ends. CDR3 sequence reads: CASRGTAGIYEQYF. The CDR3 nucleotides read TGTGCCAGCAGAGGGACAGCGGGCATCTACGAGCAGTACTTC.

This clone occurred a few times. The chain has TRBV3-1 (or the pseudogene TRBV3-2) and TRBJ2-2; D call uncertain. Germline V gene data show CDR1 as LGHDT and CDR2 as YNNKEL (reference sequence). V lost 6 bases to trimming and J lost 5 bases, with 7 bases between them. This CDR3 comprises 12 residues. The CDR3 spells CASRHWTGELFF. The DNA of the CDR3 is TGTGCCAGCAGGCACTGGACCGGGGAGCTGTTTTTT.

This chain links TRBV6-5 with TRBJ1-2, with TRBD1 identical over 9 bases. This CDR3 spans 13 amino acids. CDR1 and CDR2 (germline): MNHEY, SVGAGI. The V and J ends lost 6 bases and 8 bases, in that order; junction bases with no gene match: 7. The CDR3 DNA follows: TGTGCCAGCAGCCCGGGACAGGGTAGGGGCTACACCTTC. This sequence encodes CASSPGQGRGYTF.

V and J are TRBV30 and TRBJ1-5, with D perhaps matching TRBD1 (5 bases). V dropped 0 bases and J dropped 2 bases, with 8 bases sitting between them. Germline V gene lookup returns CDR1 GTSNPN and CDR2 SVGIG (reference sequence). CDR3 size: 14 residues. CDR3 region: CAWSVGAGNQPQHF. The CDR3 nucleotides are TGTGCCTGGAGTGTAGGGGCGGGCAATCAGCCCCAGCATTTT.

The chain uses TRBV2 and TRBJ2-3, with 10 bases aligning to TRBD1. V dropped 4 bases and J dropped 3; count of bases not matched to a gene: 1. The V gene's germline CDR1 is SNHLY and CDR2 FYNNEI. CDR3 length equals 14 residues. CDR3 amino acids: CASSVDRGTDTQYF. In nucleotides, the CDR3 is TGTGCCAGCAGTGTGGACAGGGGGACAGATACGCAGTATTTT. The entire variable domain, with the rest obtained from reference TRBV2 and TRBJ2-3, is as follows: EPEVTQTPSHQVTQMGQEVILRCVPISNHLYFYWYRQILGQKVEFLVSFYNNEISEKSEIFDDQFSVERPDGSNFTLKIRSTKLEDSAMYFCASSVDRGTDTQYFGPGTRLTVL.

The chain is built from TRBV7-9 and TRBJ2-2, with 7 bases that match TRBD2. Germline V gives CDR1 SEHNR, CDR2 FQNEAQ (reference sequence). V gave up 5 bases and J gave up 1 base; unmatched junction bases: 7. This CDR3 spans 16 amino acids. The CDR3 spells CASSERGLGNTGELFF. DNA for the CDR3: TGTGCCAGCAGCGAACGCGGACTAGGGAACACCGGGGAGCTGTTTTTT.

The chain joins TRBV19 to TRBJ1-2; D might be TRBD1 (5 bases). CDR3 length: 15 residues. The germline gives CDR1 LNHDA, CDR2 SQIVND (reference sequence). Trimming stripped 5 bases from V and 3 bases from J, with 16 bases between. CDR3 in DNA: TGTGCCAGTAGTGACGGAGGGGCGTCTGACTATGGCTACACCTTC. Translation gives CASSDGGASDYGYTF. The full variable domain, rest sourced from reference TRBV19 and TRBJ1-2, is DGGITQSPKYLFRKEGQNVTLSCEQNLNHDAMYWYRQDPGQGLRLIYYSQIVNDFQKGDIAEGYSVSREKKESFPLTVTSAQKNPTAFYLCASSDGGASDYGYTFGSGTRLTVV.

The rearrangement uses TRBV21-1 and TRBJ2-3; the D call TRBD1 from the table was never checked on the DNA. TRBV21-1 is described as a pseudogene. This CDR3 is 15 amino acids long. The CDR3 DNA is TGTGCCAGCAGCAAAGAATGGACAGGGGACGATACGCAGTATTTT. It translates to CASSKEWTGDDTQYF.

This clone came up once. The chain links TRBV28 to TRBJ1-5; 8 positions match TRBD1. Germline values: CDR1 MDHEN, CDR2 SYDVKM. The CDR3 covers 14 residues. V dropped 4 bases and J dropped 6; count of bases not matched to a gene: 5. CDR3 bases: TGTGCCAGCAGTTCGGGACAGGTCCGTCAGCCCCAGCATTTT. Translating it yields CASSSGQVRQPQHF.

The V gene is TRBV4-1, the J gene TRBJ2-1, with 10 positions matching TRBD2. Germline loops: CDR1 MGHRA, CDR2 YSYEKL. The CDR3 is 16 amino acids. The V gene end was trimmed by 1 base and the J gene end by 5 bases; junction bases not matched to a gene: 5. CDR3 protein: CASSQVSGRADNEQFF. The CDR3 DNA follows: TGCGCCAGCAGCCAAGTGAGCGGGAGGGCCGACAATGAGCAGTTCTTC.

The chain carries TRBV28 and TRBJ1-6; D is unclear. Per the germline V gene, CDR1 is MDHEN and CDR2 is SYDVKM. This CDR3 contains 15 residues. The ends were cut back, 6 bases at V and 0 bases at J, with 9 bases in the middle. CDR3 amino acids: CASSPVSSYNSPLHF. The CDR3 DNA reads TGTGCCAGCAGCCCCGTTAGCTCCTATAATTCACCCCTCCACTTT.

The rearrangement links TRBV6-2 or TRBV6-3 to TRBJ2-1, with 7 bases lining up with TRBD2. Germline CDR1 MNHEY, CDR2 SVGEGT. V dropped 2 bases and J dropped 4; count of bases not matched to a gene: 2. The CDR3 is made up of 14 amino acids. The CDR3 is CASSYSGKYNEQFF. The DNA of the CDR3 is TGTGCCAGCAGTTACAGCGGGAAGTACAATGAGCAGTTCTTC.

For the CDR3, the DNA is TGTGCCAGCAGCGTAGGACAGCGCTTAGGGGAGCTGTTTTTT. It yields the protein CASSVGQRLGELFF. The V and J genes are TRBV9 and TRBJ2-2, with a possible D match to TRBD1 (5 bases). CDR1 and CDR2 (germline): SGDLS, YYNGEE. V gave up 0 bases and J gave up 8 bases, with 11 bases separating them. This CDR3 has 14 residues.

This clone is a singleton in its sample. This chain joins TRBV19 and TRBJ2-7, with 8 bases that match TRBD1. The V segment lost 0 bases and the J segment 2 bases; nucleotides outside the gene matches: 12. The CDR3 consists of 18 residues. The V gene's germline CDR1 is LNHDA and CDR2 SQIVND (reference sequence). The DNA for the CDR3 is TGTGCCAGTAGTATAGAGTTGGCCGGACAGGGCTGGACCTACGAGCAGTACTTC. Translation: CASSIELAGQGWTYEQYF.

This chain uses TRBV2 with TRBJ1-1; TRBD1 matches at 12 bases. Germline values: CDR1 SNHLY, CDR2 FYNNEI. This CDR3 is 15 amino acids long. Trimming removed 6 bases from V and 6 bases from J; junction bases left unmatched: 8. The CDR3 is CASRVSGTGGSEAFF. CDR3 nucleotide sequence: TGTGCCAGCAGGGTCTCCGGGACAGGGGGCTCTGAAGCTTTCTTT.